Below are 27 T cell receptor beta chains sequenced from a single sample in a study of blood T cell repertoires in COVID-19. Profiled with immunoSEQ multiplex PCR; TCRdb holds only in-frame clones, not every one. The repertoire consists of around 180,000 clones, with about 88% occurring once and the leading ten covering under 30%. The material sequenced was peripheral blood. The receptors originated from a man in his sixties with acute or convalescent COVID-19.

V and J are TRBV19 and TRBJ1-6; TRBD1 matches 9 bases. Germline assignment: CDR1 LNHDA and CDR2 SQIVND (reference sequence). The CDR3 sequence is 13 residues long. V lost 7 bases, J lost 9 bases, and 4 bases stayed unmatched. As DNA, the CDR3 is TGTGCCAGTACGGGACAGGGAAGTTCACCCCTCCACTTT. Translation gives CASTGQGSSPLHF.

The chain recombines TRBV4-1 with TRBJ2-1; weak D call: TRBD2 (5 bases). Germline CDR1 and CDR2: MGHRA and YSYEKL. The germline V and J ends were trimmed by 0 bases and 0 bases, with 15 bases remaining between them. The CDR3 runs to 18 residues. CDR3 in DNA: TGCGCCAGCAGCCAAGAAGGATCCGGACTGAGCTCCTACAATGAGCAGTTCTTC. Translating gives CASSQEGSGLSSYNEQFF.

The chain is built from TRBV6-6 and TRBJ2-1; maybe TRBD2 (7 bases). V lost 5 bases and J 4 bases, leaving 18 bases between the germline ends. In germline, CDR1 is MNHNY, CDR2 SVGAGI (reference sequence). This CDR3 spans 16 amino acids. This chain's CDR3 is CASSTGGGGRYNEQFF. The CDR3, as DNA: TGTGCCAGCAGTACAGGCGGCGGGGGCCGATACAATGAGCAGTTCTTC.

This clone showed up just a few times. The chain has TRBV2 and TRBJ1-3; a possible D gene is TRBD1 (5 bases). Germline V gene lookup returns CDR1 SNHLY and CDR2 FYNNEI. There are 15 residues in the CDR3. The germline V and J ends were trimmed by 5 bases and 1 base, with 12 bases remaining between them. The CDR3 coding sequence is TGTGCCAGCAGTTGGACGGGGGGTTCTGGAAACACCATATATTTT. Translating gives CASSWTGGSGNTIYF.

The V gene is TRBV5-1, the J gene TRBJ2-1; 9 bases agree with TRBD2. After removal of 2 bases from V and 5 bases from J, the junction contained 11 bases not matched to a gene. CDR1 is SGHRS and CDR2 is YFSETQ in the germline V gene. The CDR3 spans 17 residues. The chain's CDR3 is CASSFSVLAGDNNEQFF. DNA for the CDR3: TGCGCCAGCAGCTTCTCCGTTTTAGCGGGAGATAACAATGAGCAGTTCTTC. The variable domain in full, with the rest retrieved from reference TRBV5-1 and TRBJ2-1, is KAGVTQTPRYLIKTRGQQVTLSCSPISGHRSVSWYQQTPGQGLQFLFEYFSETQRNKGNFPGRFSGRQFSNSRSEMNVSTLELGDSALYLCASSFSVLAGDNNEQFFGPGTRLTVL.

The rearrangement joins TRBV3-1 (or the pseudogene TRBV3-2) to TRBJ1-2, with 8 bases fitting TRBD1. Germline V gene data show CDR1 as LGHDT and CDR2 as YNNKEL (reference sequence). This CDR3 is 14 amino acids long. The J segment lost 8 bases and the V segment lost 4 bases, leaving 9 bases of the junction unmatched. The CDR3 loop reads CASSRSDRVGGYTF. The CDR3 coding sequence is TGTGCCAGCAGCCGGTCGGACAGGGTAGGAGGCTACACCTTC.

The DNA of the CDR3 is TGTGCCAGCAGCTTCAACAGGGACACTGAAGCTTTCTTT. Translated, it gives CASSFNRDTEAFF. The V and J genes are TRBV11-1 and TRBJ1-1; tentative D call: TRBD1 (6 bases). The CDR3 length is 13 residues. Germline V CDR1 and CDR2: SGHAT, FQDESV (reference sequence). Trimming took off 3 bases at V and 3 bases at J, with 8 bases between the two ends.

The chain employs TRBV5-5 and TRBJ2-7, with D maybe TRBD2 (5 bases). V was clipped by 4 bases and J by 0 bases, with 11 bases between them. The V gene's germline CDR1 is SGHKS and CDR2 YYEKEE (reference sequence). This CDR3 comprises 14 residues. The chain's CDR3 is CASSRTGDSYEQYV. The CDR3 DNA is TGTGCCAGCAGCAGGACTGGGGACTCCTACGAGCAGTACGTC.

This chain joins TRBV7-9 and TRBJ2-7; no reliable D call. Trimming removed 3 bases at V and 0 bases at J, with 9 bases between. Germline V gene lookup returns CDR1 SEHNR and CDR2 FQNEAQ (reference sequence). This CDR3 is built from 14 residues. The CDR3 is CASSFRGTSYEQYF. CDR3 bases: TGTGCCAGCAGCTTCCGAGGCACCTCCTACGAGCAGTACTTC.

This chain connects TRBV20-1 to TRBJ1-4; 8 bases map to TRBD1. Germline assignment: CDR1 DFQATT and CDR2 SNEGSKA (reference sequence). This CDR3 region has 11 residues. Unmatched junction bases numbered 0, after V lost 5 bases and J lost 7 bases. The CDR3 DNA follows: TGCAGTGCTGGACAGGGTGAAAAACTGTTTTTT. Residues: CSAGQGEKLFF.

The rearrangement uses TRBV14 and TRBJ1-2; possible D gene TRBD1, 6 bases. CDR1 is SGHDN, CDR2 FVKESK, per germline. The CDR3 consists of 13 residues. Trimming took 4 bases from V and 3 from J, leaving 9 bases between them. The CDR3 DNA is TGTGCCAGCAGCCTCCCAGGGGACTATGGCTACACCTTC. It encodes CASSLPGDYGYTF.

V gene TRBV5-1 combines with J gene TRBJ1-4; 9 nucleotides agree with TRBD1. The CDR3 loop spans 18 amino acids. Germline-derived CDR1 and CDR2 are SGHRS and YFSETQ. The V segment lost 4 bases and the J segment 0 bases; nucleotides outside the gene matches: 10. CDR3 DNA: TGCGCCAGCAGCCGCGGACAGGGGTTTAATGCAACTAATGAAAAACTGTTTTTT. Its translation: CASSRGQGFNATNEKLFF.

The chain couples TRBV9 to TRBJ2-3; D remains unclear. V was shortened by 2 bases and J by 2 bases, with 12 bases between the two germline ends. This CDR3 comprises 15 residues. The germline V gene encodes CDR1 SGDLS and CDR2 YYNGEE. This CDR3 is CASSVLGTDTDTQYF. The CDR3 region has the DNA TGTGCCAGCAGCGTCCTCGGAACAGACACAGATACGCAGTATTTT.

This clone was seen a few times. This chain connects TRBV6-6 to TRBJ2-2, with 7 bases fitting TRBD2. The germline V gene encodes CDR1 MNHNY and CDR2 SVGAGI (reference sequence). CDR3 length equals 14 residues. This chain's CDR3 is CVWGRDESTGELFF. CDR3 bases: TGTGTCTGGGGGAGGGACGAGAGCACCGGGGAGCTGTTTTTT.

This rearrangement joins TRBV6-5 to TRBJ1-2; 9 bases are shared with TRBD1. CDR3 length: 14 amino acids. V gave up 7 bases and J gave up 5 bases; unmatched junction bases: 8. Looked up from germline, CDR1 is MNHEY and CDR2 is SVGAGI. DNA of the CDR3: TGTGCCAGCAAGAGACCGGGACAGGGATATGGCTACACCTTC. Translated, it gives CASKRPGQGYGYTF.

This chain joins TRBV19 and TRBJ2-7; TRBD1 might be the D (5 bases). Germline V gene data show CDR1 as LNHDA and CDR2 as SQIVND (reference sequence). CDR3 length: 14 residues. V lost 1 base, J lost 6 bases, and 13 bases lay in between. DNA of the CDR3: TGTGCCAGTAGTATAGGTCAGGGAACGGGCGAGCAGTACTTC. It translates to CASSIGQGTGEQYF.

The CDR3 DNA reads TGCGCCAGCAGCCCGGGACAGGGGAGCAATTCACCCCTCCACTTT. This encodes CASSPGQGSNSPLHF. The chain uses TRBV5-1 and TRBJ1-6; 10 bases line up with TRBD1. V lost 4 bases to trimming and J lost 7 bases; unmatched junction nucleotides: 5. Germline loops: CDR1 SGHRS, CDR2 YFSETQ. The CDR3 totals 15 residues.

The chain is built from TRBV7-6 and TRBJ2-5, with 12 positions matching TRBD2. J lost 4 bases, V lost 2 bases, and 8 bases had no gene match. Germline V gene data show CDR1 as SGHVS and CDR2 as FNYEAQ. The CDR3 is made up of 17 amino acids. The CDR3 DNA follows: TGTGCCAGCAGCTTAAAACTAGCGGGAGGCGGGCGAGAGACCCAGTACTTC. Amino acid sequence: CASSLKLAGGGRETQYF.

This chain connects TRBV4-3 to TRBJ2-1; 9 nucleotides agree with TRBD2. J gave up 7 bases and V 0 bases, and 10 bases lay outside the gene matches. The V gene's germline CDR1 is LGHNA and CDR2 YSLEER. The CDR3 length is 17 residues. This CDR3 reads CASSQDSTAGGVNEQFF. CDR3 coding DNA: TGCGCCAGCAGCCAAGATTCCACAGCGGGAGGTGTGAATGAGCAGTTCTTC.

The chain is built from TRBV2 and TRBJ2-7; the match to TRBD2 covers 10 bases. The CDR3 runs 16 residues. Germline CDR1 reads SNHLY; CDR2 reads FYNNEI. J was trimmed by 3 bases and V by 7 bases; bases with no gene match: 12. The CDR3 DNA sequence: TGTGCCAGCATCGAAGGGGCTAGCGGGGGCCTCTACGAGCAGTACGTC. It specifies CASIEGASGGLYEQYV.

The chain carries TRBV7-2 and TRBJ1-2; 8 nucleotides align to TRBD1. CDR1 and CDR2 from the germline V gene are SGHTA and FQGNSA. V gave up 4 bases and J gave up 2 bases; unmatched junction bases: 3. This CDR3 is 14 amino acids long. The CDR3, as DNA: TGTGCCAGCAGCTATGGGACAGGCAACTATGGCTACACCTTC. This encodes CASSYGTGNYGYTF.

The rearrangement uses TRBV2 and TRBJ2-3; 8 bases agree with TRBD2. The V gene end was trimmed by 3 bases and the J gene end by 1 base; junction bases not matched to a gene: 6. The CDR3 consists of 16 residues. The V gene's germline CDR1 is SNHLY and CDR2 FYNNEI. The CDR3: CASSEGLGYGTDTQYF. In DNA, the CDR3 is TGTGCCAGCAGTGAGGGACTAGGGTACGGCACAGATACGCAGTATTTT.

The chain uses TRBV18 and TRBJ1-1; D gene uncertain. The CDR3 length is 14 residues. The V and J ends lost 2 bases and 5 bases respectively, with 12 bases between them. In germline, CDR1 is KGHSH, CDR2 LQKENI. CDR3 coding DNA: TGTGCCAGCTCACCAATCGAAACCAGGACTGAAGCTTTCTTT. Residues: CASSPIETRTEAFF.

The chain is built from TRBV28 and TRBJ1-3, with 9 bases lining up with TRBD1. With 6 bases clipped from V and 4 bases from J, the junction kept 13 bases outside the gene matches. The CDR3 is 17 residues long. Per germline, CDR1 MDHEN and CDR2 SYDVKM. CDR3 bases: TGTGCCAGCAGCCCTGACAGGGGGATATATCGGGGAAACACCATATATTTT. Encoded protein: CASSPDRGIYRGNTIYF.

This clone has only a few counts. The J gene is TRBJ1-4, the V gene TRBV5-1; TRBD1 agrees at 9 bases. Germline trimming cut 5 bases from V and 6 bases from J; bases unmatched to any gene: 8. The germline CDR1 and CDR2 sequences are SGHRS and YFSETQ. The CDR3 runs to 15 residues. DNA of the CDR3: TGCGCCAGCAGTTTGACAGGGGGGCGGGATGAAAAACTGTTTTTT. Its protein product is CASSLTGGRDEKLFF.

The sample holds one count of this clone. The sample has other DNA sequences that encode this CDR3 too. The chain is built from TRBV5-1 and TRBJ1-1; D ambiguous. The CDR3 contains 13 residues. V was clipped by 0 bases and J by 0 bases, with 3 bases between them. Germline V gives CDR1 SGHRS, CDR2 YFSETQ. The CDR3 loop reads CASSLALNTEAFF. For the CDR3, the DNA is TGCGCCAGCAGCTTGGCCTTGAACACTGAAGCTTTCTTT.

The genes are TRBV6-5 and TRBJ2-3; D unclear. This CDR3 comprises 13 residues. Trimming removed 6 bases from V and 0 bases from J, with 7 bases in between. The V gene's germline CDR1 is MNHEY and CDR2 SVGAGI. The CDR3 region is CASSRGSTDTQYF. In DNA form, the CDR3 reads TGTGCCAGCAGCCGCGGTAGCACAGATACGCAGTATTTT.